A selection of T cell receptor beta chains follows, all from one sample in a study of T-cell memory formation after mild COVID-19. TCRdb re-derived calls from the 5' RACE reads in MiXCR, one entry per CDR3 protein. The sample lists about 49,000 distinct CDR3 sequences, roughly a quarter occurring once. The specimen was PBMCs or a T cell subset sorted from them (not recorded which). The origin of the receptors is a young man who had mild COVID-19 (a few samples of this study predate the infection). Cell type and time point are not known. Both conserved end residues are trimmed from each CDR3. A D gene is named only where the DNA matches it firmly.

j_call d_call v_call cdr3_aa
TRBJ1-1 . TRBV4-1 ASSPHVGRGEAF
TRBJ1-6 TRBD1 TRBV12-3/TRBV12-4 ASSSARTGNSPLH
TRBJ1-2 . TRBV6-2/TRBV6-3 ASSYKVEGYT
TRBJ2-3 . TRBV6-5 ASFMSKDTQY
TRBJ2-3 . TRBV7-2 ASRPAGWGATDTQY
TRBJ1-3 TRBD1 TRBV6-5 ASSQRTGQTSGNTIY
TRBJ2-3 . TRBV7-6 ASSFLLSPDTQY
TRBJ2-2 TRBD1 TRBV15 ATSRVVTGGTGELF
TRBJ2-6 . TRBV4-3 ASSPSGANVLT
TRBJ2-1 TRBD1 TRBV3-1 ASSQDVRQGEGEQF
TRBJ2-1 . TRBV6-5 ASRLGVGDYNEQF
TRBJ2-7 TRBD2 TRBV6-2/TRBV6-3 ASSYRGAYEQY
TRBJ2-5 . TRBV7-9 ASSLGSGTQY
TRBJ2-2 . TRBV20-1 SAGKSGELF
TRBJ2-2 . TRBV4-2 ASSQDLVGRGTGELF
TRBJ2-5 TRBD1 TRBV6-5 ASSYHRDRAWETQY
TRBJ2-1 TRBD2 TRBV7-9 ASSSGGAPISSSYNEQF
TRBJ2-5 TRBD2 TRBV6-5 ASSYSRGFISGGLEETQY
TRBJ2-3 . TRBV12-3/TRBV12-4 ASSLRTMPDTQY
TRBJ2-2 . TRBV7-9 ASSLDSTGELF
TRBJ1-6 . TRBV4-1 ASSQDFAANNSPLH
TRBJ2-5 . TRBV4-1 ASSQGQSRGGETQY
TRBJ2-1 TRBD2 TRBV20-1 SATIAGGNNNEQF
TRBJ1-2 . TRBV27 ASSLEGTGGTYGYT
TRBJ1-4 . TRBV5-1 ASTHREYYQLF
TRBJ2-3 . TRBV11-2 ASSPTPLSTDTQY
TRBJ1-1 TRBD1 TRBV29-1 SVWGQGGSEAF
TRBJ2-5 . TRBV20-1 SARAWGYGETQY
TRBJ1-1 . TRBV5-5 ASSHGAAPWEAF
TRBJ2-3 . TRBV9 ASSGLTDTQY
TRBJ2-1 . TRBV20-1 SAREAGTYRNEQF
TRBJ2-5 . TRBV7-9 ASMGHGETQY
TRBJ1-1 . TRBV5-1 ASSLVEGTEAF
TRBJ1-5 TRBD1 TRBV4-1 ASSQGDSFQPQH
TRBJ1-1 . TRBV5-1 ASREGGTEAF
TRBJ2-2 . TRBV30 AWSDGTSGELF
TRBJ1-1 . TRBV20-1 SATRVGNTEAF
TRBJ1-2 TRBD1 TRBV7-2 AIATGGLGYGYT
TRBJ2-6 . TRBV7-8 ASSLGGAGANVLT
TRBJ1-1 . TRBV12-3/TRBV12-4 ASSYKWNTEAF
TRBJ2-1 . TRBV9 ASSAGDGYLYNEQF
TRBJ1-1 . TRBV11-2 ASSLLGANTEAF
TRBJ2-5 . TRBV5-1 ASSLAWDGETQY
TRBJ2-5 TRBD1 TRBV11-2 ASSPEGTGYLETQY
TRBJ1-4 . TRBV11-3 ASSQGPLELF
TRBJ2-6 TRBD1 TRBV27 ASSVRTGGPIPSGANVLT
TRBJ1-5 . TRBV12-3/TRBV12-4 ASSLNGQPQH
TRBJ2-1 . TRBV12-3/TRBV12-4 ASSFSGNEQF
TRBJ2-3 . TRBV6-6 ASSYFSPSGADTQY
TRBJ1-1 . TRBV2 ASTIGWNTEAF